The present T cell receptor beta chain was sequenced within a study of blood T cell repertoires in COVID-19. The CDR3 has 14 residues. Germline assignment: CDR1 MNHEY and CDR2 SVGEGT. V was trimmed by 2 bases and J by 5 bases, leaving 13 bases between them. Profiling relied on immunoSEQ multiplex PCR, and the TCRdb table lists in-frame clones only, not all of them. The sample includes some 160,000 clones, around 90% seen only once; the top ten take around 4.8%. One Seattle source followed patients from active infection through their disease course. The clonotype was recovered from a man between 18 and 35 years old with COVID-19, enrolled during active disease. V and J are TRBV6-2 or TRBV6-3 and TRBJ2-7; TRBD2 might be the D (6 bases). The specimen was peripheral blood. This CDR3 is CASSYKGGSDEQYF. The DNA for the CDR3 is TGTGCCAGCAGTTACAAAGGAGGGAGTGACGAGCAGTACTTC.